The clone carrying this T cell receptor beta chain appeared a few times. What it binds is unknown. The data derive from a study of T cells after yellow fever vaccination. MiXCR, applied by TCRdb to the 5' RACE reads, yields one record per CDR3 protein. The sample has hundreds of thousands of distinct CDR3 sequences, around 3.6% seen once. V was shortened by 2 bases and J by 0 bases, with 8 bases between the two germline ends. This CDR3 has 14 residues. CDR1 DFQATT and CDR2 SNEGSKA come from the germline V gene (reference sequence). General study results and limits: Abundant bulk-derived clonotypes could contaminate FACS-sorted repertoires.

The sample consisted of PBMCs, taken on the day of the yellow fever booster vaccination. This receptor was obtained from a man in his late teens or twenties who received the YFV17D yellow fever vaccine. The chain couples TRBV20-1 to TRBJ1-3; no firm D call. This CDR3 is CSARIASSGNTIYF. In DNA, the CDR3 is TGCAGTGCTAGAATTGCAAGCTCTGGAAACACCATATATTTT.